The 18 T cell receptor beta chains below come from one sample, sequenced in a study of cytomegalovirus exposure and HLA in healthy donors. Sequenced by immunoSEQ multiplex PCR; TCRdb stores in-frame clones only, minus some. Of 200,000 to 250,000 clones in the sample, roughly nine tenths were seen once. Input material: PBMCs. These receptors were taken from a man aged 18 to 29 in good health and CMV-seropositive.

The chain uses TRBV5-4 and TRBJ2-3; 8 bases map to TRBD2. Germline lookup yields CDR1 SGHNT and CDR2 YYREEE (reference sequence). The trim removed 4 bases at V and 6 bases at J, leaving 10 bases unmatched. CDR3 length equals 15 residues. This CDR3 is CASSPGAGAGDTQYF. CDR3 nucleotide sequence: TGTGCCAGCAGCCCAGGAGCGGGAGCGGGGGATACGCAGTATTTT. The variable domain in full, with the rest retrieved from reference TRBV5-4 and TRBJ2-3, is ETGVTQSPTHLIKTRGQQVTLRCSSQSGHNTVSWYQQALGQGPQFIFQYYREEENGRGNFPPRFSGLQFPNYSSELNVNALELDDSALYLCASSPGAGAGDTQYFGPGTRLTVL.

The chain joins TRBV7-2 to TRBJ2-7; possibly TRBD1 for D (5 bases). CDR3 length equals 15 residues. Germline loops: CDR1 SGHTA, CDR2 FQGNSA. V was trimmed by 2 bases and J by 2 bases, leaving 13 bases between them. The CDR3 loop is CASSLSPGRAYEQYF. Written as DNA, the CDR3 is TGTGCCAGCAGCTTATCCCCAGGCAGGGCCTACGAGCAGTACTTC. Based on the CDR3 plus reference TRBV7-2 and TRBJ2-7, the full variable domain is GAGVSQSPSNKVTEKGKDVELRCDPISGHTALYWYRQSLGQGLEFLIYFQGNSAPDKSGLPSDRFSAERTGGSVSTLTIQRTQQEDSAVYLCASSLSPGRAYEQYFGPGTRLTVT.

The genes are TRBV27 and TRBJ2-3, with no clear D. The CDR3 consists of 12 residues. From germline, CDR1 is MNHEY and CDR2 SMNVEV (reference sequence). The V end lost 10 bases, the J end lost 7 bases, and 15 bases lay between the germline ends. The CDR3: CATLDVGYTQYF. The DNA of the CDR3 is TGTGCCACCCTGGACGTCGGATATACGCAGTATTTT.

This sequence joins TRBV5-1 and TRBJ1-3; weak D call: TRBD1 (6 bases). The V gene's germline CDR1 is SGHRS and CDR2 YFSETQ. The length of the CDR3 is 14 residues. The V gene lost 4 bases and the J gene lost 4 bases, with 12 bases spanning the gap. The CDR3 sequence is CASSRATGGNTIYF. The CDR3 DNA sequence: TGCGCCAGCAGCCGCGCCACAGGGGGAAACACCATATATTTT.

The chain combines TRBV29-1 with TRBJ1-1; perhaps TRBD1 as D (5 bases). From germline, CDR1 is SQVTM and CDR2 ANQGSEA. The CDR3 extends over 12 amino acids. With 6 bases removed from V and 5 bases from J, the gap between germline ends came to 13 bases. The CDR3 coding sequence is TGCAGCGTGGCCGGGACGAGAACTGAAGCTTTCTTT. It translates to CSVAGTRTEAFF.

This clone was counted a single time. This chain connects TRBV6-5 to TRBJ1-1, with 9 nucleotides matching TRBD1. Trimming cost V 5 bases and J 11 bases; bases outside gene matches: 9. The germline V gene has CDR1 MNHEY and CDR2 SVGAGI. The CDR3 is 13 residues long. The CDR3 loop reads CASSPQGARRAFF. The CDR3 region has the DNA TGTGCCAGCAGTCCACAGGGGGCGAGACGTGCTTTCTTT.

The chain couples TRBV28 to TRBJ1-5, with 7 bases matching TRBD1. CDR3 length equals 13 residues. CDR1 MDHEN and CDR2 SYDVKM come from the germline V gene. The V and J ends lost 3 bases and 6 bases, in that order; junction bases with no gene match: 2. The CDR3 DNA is TGTGCCAGCAGTTTGACAGGGATTCAGCCCCAGCATTTT. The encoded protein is CASSLTGIQPQHF.

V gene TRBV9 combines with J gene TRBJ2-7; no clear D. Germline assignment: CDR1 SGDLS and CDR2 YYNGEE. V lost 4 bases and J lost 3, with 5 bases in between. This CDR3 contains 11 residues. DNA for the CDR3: TGTGCCAGCAGCTCTGACTACGAGCAGTACTTC. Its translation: CASSSDYEQYF.

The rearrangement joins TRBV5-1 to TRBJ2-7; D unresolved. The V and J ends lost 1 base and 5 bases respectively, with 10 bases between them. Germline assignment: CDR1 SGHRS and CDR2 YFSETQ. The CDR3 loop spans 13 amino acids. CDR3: CASSLMLSNEQYF. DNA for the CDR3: TGCGCCAGCAGCTTGATGCTTAGCAACGAGCAGTACTTC.

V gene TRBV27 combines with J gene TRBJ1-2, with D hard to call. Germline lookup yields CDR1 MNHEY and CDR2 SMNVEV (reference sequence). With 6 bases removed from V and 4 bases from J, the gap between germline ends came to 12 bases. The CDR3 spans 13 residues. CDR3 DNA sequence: TGTGCCAGCAGGGCGCAGGATCTCTATGGCTACACCTTC. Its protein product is CASRAQDLYGYTF.

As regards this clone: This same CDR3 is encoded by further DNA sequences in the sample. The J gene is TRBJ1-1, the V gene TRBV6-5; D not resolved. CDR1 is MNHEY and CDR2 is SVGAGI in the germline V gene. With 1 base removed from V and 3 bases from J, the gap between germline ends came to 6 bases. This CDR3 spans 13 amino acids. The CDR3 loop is CASSYLGYTEAFF. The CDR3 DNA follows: TGTGCCAGCAGTTACTTGGGATACACTGAAGCTTTCTTT.

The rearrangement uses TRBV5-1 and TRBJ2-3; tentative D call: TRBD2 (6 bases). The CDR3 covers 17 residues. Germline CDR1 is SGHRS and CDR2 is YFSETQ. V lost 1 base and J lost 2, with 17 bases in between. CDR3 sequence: CASSLRSSGVHTDTQYF. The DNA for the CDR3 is TGCGCCAGCAGCTTGCGCTCATCGGGGGTACACACAGATACGCAGTATTTT.

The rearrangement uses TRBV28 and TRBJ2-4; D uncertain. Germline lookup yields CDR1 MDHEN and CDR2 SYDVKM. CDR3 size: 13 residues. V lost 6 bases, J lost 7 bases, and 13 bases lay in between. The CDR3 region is CASRASDGNIQYF. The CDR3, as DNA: TGTGCCAGCAGGGCGTCGGACGGGAACATTCAGTACTTC.

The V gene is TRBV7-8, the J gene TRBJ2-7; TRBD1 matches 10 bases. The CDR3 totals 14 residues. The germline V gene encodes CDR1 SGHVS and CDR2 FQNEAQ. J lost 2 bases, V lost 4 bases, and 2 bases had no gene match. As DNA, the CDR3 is TGTGCCAGCAGCTGGGGGACAGGGGCCTACGAGCAGTACTTC. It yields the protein CASSWGTGAYEQYF.

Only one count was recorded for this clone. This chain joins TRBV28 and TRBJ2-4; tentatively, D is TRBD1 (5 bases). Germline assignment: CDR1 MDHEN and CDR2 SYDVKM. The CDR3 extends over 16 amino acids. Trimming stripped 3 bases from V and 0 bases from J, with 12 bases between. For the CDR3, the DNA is TGTGCCAGCAGTTTGACAGCCATCATAGCCAAAAACATTCAGTACTTC. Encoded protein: CASSLTAIIAKNIQYF.

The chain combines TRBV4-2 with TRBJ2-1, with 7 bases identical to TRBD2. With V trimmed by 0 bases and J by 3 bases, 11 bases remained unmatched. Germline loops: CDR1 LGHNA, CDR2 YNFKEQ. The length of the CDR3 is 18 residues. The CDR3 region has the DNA TGTGCCAGCAGCCAAGATCTCGGTCGGGGGAGGGTCTACAATGAGCAGTTCTTC. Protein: CASSQDLGRGRVYNEQFF.

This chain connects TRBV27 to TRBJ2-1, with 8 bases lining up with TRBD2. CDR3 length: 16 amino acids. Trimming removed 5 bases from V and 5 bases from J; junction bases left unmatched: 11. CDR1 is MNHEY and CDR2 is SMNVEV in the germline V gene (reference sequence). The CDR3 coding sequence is TGTGCCAGCAGTCCGTCCGGGACTAGGAGTCACAATGAGCAGTTCTTC. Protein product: CASSPSGTRSHNEQFF.

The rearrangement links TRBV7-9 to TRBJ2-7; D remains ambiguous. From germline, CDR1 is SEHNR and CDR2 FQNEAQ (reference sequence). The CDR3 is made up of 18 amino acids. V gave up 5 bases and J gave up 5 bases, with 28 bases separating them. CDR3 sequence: CASSTLGSIGRSTHEQYF. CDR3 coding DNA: TGTGCCAGCAGCACCTTAGGGTCTATTGGTCGGTCGACCCACGAGCAGTACTTC.